This is a list of T cell receptor beta chains from one sample in a study of cytomegalovirus exposure and HLA in healthy donors. The method was immunoSEQ multiplex PCR; TCRdb's version includes in-frame clones alone and lacks a portion of them. This sample's clone table lists some 120,000 clones. The specimen sequenced was PBMCs. These receptors were obtained from a man in his late teens or twenties in good health and CMV-seronegative. CDR3s include the opening cysteine and the closing phenylalanine or tryptophan. Fields, in order: CDR3 length, J gene, V gene, D gene, CDR3 DNA, CDR3 protein. The D gene is left open where the match is weak.

13 TRBJ2-1 TRBV28 NA TGTGCCAGCAGTTTAACCCCGCTAGGAGAGCAGTTCTTC CASSLTPLGEQFF
12 TRBJ2-1 TRBV7-9 TRBD2 TGTGCCAAGGTGGGGGGGAACAATGAGCAGTTCTTC CAKVGGNNEQFF
14 TRBJ1-2 TRBV5-4 NA TGTGCCAGCAGCTTGAGCTACGGGTTCTATGGCTACACCTTC CASSLSYGFYGYTF
16 TRBJ1-2 TRBV5-6 TRBD1 TGTGCCAGCAGCGCGGCCCCGACAGGGTTTGGCTATGGCTACACCTTC CASSAAPTGFGYGYTF
16 TRBJ2-3 TRBV7-3 TRBD2 TGTGCCAGCAGCTTAGATGGCGGGGGGGCAACCGATACGCAGTATTTT CASSLDGGGATDTQYF
16 TRBJ1-2 TRBV4-1 NA TGCGCCAGCAGCCACCCCCGTGATGGGGGCCCCCATGGCTACACCTTC CASSHPRDGGPHGYTF
17 TRBJ2-3 TRBV7-4 TRBD2 TGTGCCAGCAGCTTCGGGACTAGCGGGAGGGCAGAAGATACGCAGTATTTT CASSFGTSGRAEDTQYF
12 TRBJ2-1 TRBV7-9 NA TGTGCCAGCAGCTTCAAGGGGGATGAGCAGTTCTTC CASSFKGDEQFF
15 TRBJ2-1 TRBV9 TRBD2 TGTGCCAGCAGCGGAAAGCGGGGGGCTGACAATGAGCAGTTCTTC CASSGKRGADNEQFF
15 TRBJ1-5 TRBV19 TRBD1 TGTGCCACTTCAAGAGGGACAGGGGTACTTCAGCCCCAGCATTTT CATSRGTGVLQPQHF
16 TRBJ2-7 TRBV7-9 NA TGTGCCAGCAGCTTTCAAGGGGACTTGGGGTCCTACGAGCAGTACTTC CASSFQGDLGSYEQYF
14 TRBJ1-6 TRBV15 NA TGTGCCACCAGCAGGGACACCGATAATTCACCCCTCCACTTT CATSRDTDNSPLHF
16 TRBJ1-1 TRBV10-3 NA TGTGCCATCAGTGAGACTTGGACAGCCGCAAACACTGAAGCTTTCTTT CAISETWTAANTEAFF
14 TRBJ2-7 TRBV7-9 TRBD2 TGTGCCAGCAGCTCCGGGGGGTCCTCCTACGAGCAGTACTTC CASSSGGSSYEQYF
14 TRBJ2-5 TRBV30 TRBD1 TGTGCCTGGGGGACAGGGGGCGCGGGAGAGACCCAGTACTTC CAWGTGGAGETQYF
17 TRBJ1-4 TRBV14 TRBD1 TGTGCCAGCAGCCTCCGGGACAGGGGACCCACTAATGAGAAACTGTTTTTT CASSLRDRGPTNEKLFF
16 TRBJ1-5 TRBV5-5 TRBD1 TGTGCCAGCAGCTGGGTGGGGGGACAGACTAATCAGCCCCAGCATTTT CASSWVGGQTNQPQHF